This record looks at one T cell receptor beta chain sequence and its context. The target of this receptor is not known. Being one base from a much bigger clone, this may be a read error. TCR beta CDR3 regions were amplified from RNA transcripts. A first-round RT-PCR of the TCR CDR3 used the HTBI primer set with the Qiagen OneStep RT-PCR kit. Libraries were constructed in a second round of multiplex PCR, after which size selection and purification were performed. Libraries were sequenced paired-end with 100 bp reads on an Illumina HiSeq2000. Regarding the original processing steps: SOAPnuke was used to process the raw data, with reads discarded if the reads contained adapters or uncalled bases, had a mean Phred below 15, or lacked an exact constant-primer or identifier match. High-quality paired reads were merged using COPE v1.2.5, and each unique nucleotide sequence was defined as a clonotype. MiTCR v1.1 was used to align the clonotypes against IMGT TRBV, TRBD and TRBJ reference segments. The analysis was restricted to V-J combinations with a frequency above 0.0001, which together covered 99% to 99.2% of the repertoires. A TCS score was defined as the ratio between F50 (clonal expansion) and ExV (chaos), using BLOSUM62-based TCRdist between CDR3 peptides within each V-J. Welch's t-statistics and random forest reduced fewer than 550 V-J features to around 14, which were used in a naive Bayes classifier (R e1071). Through fastp at Q25 and MiXCR, TCRdb rebuilt clones from the public reads, retaining in-frame beta chains. Each entry merges the rows of one CDR3 protein and shows their most common DNA and genes. The V and J calls come from TCRdb's annotation, not from the publication. The sample records around 540,000 distinct CDR3 sequences, 46% of which are singletons. The ten biggest clones cover 8.2% of the sample.

The data derive from a study of T cells in Graves' hyperthyroidism and ophthalmopathy (dated by TCRdb to between 2018 and 2020). Turning to the overall study: TCR V-J signatures able to tell the groups apart were searched for in a discovery cohort of 100 patients, of whom over 40 had Graves' ophthalmopathy and around 58 had stable Graves' hyperthyroidism. An independent validation cohort of 18 to 20 hyperthyroidism patients and roughly 16 patients who later progressed to ophthalmopathy tested prospective prediction of ophthalmopathy. The 100 or so discovery patients were divided at random into training and test sets in a 7:3 ratio. In addition, the study compared T-cell repertoires in thyroid tissue and in blood from several Graves' hyperthyroidism patients. After blood sampling, hyperthyroidism patients were treated with methimazole at a starting dose of 30 mg daily, and ophthalmopathy patients were treated with high-dose intravenous methylprednisolone. The paper describes TCR Vbeta CDR3 sequencing of 130 to 150 peripheral blood samples, made up of 43 ophthalmopathy patients, approximately 73 hyperthyroidism patients and about 17 progressor patients.

The investigation overall reported the following: In validation, progression to ophthalmopathy was predicted by the model with 70.59% sensitivity and nearly 75% specificity, a median of around 6.5 months before onset. In cross-validation, a model built on a 13 V-J signature told ophthalmopathy apart from stable hyperthyroidism with 85% to 90% sensitivity and about 81% specificity, and in testing the same model reached 80%/75%. Blood samples also contained most of the expanded thyroid clonotypes (frequency above 0.001), which suggests that blood repertoires may reflect thyroid immune responses. No statistical method was used to set the sample size in advance, and investigators knew the group allocation.

Its CDR3 holds 13 amino acids, cysteine through phenylalanine. This entry keeps only the CDR3 DNA: 39 bases, framed from base 1. The CDR1 and CDR2 encoded by the germline V gene are SQVTM and ANQGSEA. The germline ends are 16 bases apart after V is trimmed by 4 bases and J by 6 bases. Stable Graves' hyperthyroidism was defined as no progression to ophthalmopathy during 18 months of follow-up. Hyperthyroidism patients were newly diagnosed, with disease duration under 2 months, and aged 18 to 65 years. Exclusion was applied to patients with uncontrolled infections, other autoimmune diseases, pregnancy or lactation. Diagnoses were based on clinical symptoms, serum thyroxine and TRAb, thyroid ultrasound and orbital computed tomography. Total RNA was extracted with Trizol reagent, and quality was checked on an Agilent 2100 Bioanalyzer.

The sequencing sample was made of peripheral blood or thyroid tissue (not recorded which). The clonotype comes from a woman aged 18 to 35 with Graves' hyperthyroidism. Donor details come from another sample of the same person, matched by shared clones. The V and J genes are TRBV29-1 and TRBJ2-7; a weak D assignment points to TRBD1 (5 bases agree). The DNA sequence is TGCAGCGTTGTGGTATGGACAACCTCCGAGCAGTACTTC. Translated, this gives CSVVVWTTSEQYF.